This T cell receptor beta chain was documented in a study of blood T cells in healthy people across ages. For the study at large: The capture of about one barcoded beta molecule per two T cells was achieved by template switching.

Trimming removed 8 bases from V and 5 bases from J, with 15 bases in between. Germline V lookup: CDR1 WSHSY, CDR2 SAAADI. The CDR3 runs to 13 residues. Using a J-beta primer mix together with a sample-barcoded 5' primer, a second PCR was run for roughly 6 to 12 cycles. A single record per CDR3 protein comes from TCRdb applying MiXCR to the 5' RACE reads. This sample yields hundreds of thousands of distinct CDR3 sequences, of which 40% to 45% are seen a single time; 20% to 25% belongs to the top ten. This clonotype showed up just a few times. The source material was blood. The V and J genes are TRBV10-2 and TRBJ2-5; D is undetermined. The sequence was obtained from a woman aged 55-75 years in good health. CDR3 DNA: TGCGCCAGCGCCCTGCCGCCCTTGGAGACCCAGTACTTC. Residues: CASALPPLETQYF.